This T cell receptor beta chain was sequenced during a study of blood T cell repertoires in COVID-19 (dated by TCRdb to 2018 to 2020). Turning to the overall study: Samples from collaborators originated in the United States, Italy and Spain and spanned both the acute and convalescent phases of COVID-19. The prospective study material was composed of cDNA or gDNA derived from T cells, B-cell-depleted T cells, or PBMCs. The dataset comprised deeply sampled blood TCRbeta repertoires from subjects exposed to, actively infected with, or recovered from COVID-19. A freely available public database, intended as a resource for researchers studying the immune response to SARS-CoV-2, is where the repertoires were released. The samples were drawn from the first 160 participants of the ongoing ImmuneRACE study and from some 1,300 subjects provided by 6 global collaborators. Nearly every sample came with metadata listing a de-identified subject ID, COVID-19 status, age in years and sex. Where available, HLA class I and class II types were taken from metadata supplied by the sample provider and were not determined by assay-based typing. Study-wide findings and limitations: How much clinical and demographic metadata was included differed by source and by participant, and the metadata was provided uncurated.

CDR1 and CDR2 (SEHNR, FQNEAQ) derive from the germline V gene (reference sequence). A distance of 12 bases separates the germline ends of V and J, which lose 5 bases and 4 bases respectively. Measured from the cysteine to the phenylalanine, the CDR3 is 13 residues long. CDR3 DNA only is kept here, 39 bases in frame from base 1. Comment on this clone: No antigen is known for it. No qualities accompany the bases; no much larger clone lies one base away. This sample includes further DNA sequences coding for the same CDR3.

TCRbeta CDR3 regions were amplified from genomic DNA using the immunoSEQ Assay, a bias-controlled multiplex PCR. The authors' pipeline ran thus. The number of nucleated cells in each sample was estimated from the amplification of reference gene primers within the assay. Sequence reads were collapsed and filtered to measure the absolute abundance of every unique TCRbeta CDR3 rearrangement. Productive Simpson clonality was computed per sample as the square root of Simpson's diversity index over productive rearrangements. Drawn from immuneACCESS, this table holds only the in-frame rearrangements with V and J called that TCRdb kept. Clones are partly lost; checked studies trace under half to an unresolved V gene and leave the rest unexplained. V and J calls and clone size are as listed in that table; D and trimming were resolved from the DNA. This sample is represented by around 220,000 clones; around nine tenths of them were singletons. Clones ranked in the top ten supply roughly 14% of the sample.

Participants in the prospective study were aged about 18 to 95 years, lived in some 24 United States geographic areas, and enrolled through a virtual design. To assign participants to cohorts, the prospective study relied on clinical history that participants themselves reported in a screening survey and a study questionnaire. In the prospective study, whole blood, serum and a nasopharyngeal or oropharyngeal swab were collected from each participant by mobile phlebotomists. Prospective study participants could optionally give additional blood draws and questionnaires over an approximately two-month period. Before DNA extraction, blood samples from the prospective study were shipped at room temperature or frozen.

The sequence derives from a woman between 50 and 59 years old with acute COVID-19. Recombination linked TRBV7-9 to TRBJ2-7; TRBD1 might be the D gene, on 6 matching bases. Sample: PBMCs or T cells enriched from blood (not recorded which). CDR3 loop: CASSPRGTYEQYF. The nucleotide sequence reads as follows: TGTGCCAGCAGCCCCAGGGGCACTTACGAGCAGTACTTC.